These T cell receptor beta chains were read from a single sample in a study of shared clonotypes between healthy human individuals. Clones were sequenced by immunoSEQ multiplex PCR, and TCRdb holds only the in-frame ones, with some missing. Here the sample spans over a million clones, about 75% being singletons. Sequenced input: memory CD4+ T cells sorted from blood. These receptors all stem from a young man in good health. CDR3s include the opening cysteine and the closing phenylalanine or tryptophan. Each record gives: D gene, V gene, clone size, J gene, CDR3 protein, CDR3 DNA. A D gene is named only where the DNA matches it firmly. Clone size is stated in some rows and not others, as once, few, many or a class when expanded.

d_call: TRBD1; v_call: TRBV6-1; clone_size: .; j_call: TRBJ2-7; cdr3_aa: CASSELGTGRDSYEQYF; cdr3_nt: TGTGCCAGCAGTGAACTAGGGACAGGGAGGGACTCCTACGAGCAGTACTTC
d_call: TRBD1; v_call: TRBV5-6; clone_size: .; j_call: TRBJ1-4; cdr3_aa: CASSPGGTGNEKLFF; cdr3_nt: TGTGCCAGCAGCCCGGGGGGGACAGGGAATGAAAAACTGTTTTTT
d_call: .; v_call: TRBV5-1; clone_size: .; j_call: TRBJ2-1; cdr3_aa: CASSLAPGQGHEQFF; cdr3_nt: TGCGCCAGCAGCTTGGCCCCCGGGCAGGGACATGAGCAGTTCTTC
d_call: .; v_call: TRBV19; clone_size: .; j_call: TRBJ2-1; cdr3_aa: CASRGDHNEQFF; cdr3_nt: TGTGCCAGTAGGGGGGACCACAATGAGCAGTTCTTC
d_call: .; v_call: TRBV7-9; clone_size: .; j_call: TRBJ1-1; cdr3_aa: CASSLVALTEAFF; cdr3_nt: TGTGCCAGCAGCTTAGTAGCCCTCACTGAAGCTTTCTTT
d_call: .; v_call: TRBV30; clone_size: .; j_call: TRBJ1-1; cdr3_aa: CAWSLAGTEAFF; cdr3_nt: TGTGCCTGGAGTTTGGCGGGCACTGAAGCTTTCTTT
d_call: TRBD2; v_call: TRBV5-8; clone_size: .; j_call: TRBJ2-7; cdr3_aa: CASLAGGQTYEQYF; cdr3_nt: TGTGCCAGCTTAGCGGGGGGCCAAACCTACGAGCAGTACTTC
d_call: TRBD1; v_call: TRBV30; clone_size: .; j_call: TRBJ1-5; cdr3_aa: CAWNRGQGGGPQHF; cdr3_nt: TGTGCCTGGAATAGGGGACAGGGAGGAGGGCCCCAGCATTTT
d_call: .; v_call: TRBV2; clone_size: .; j_call: TRBJ1-6; cdr3_aa: CASRLSPNSPLHF; cdr3_nt: TGTGCCAGCAGACTGAGTCCGAATTCACCCCTCCACTTT
d_call: TRBD1; v_call: TRBV7-2; clone_size: .; j_call: TRBJ2-7; cdr3_aa: CASSAQQGAKYEQYF; cdr3_nt: TGTGCCAGCAGCGCCCAACAGGGGGCGAAGTACGAGCAGTACTTC
d_call: .; v_call: TRBV7-9; clone_size: once; j_call: TRBJ2-1; cdr3_aa: CASSLQGRNEQFF; cdr3_nt: TGTGCCAGCAGCTTACAGGGAAGGAATGAGCAGTTCTTC
d_call: .; v_call: TRBV29-1; clone_size: .; j_call: TRBJ2-5; cdr3_aa: CSVEGAGTWEQYF; cdr3_nt: TGCAGCGTTGAAGGGGCAGGGACGTGGGAGCAGTACTTC
d_call: .; v_call: TRBV7-2; clone_size: .; j_call: TRBJ2-3; cdr3_aa: CASSSLGLNTDTQYF; cdr3_nt: TGTGCCAGCAGCTCTCTAGGGCTAAACACAGATACGCAGTATTTT
d_call: .; v_call: TRBV2; clone_size: few; j_call: TRBJ2-1; cdr3_aa: CASSVRDEQFF; cdr3_nt: TGTGCCAGCAGTGTTCGGGATGAGCAGTTCTTC
d_call: .; v_call: TRBV7-2; clone_size: .; j_call: TRBJ2-1; cdr3_aa: CASSLRGTDQYEQFF; cdr3_nt: TGTGCCAGCAGCTTAAGGGGGACGGATCAGTATGAGCAGTTCTTC
d_call: TRBD2; v_call: TRBV10-3; clone_size: .; j_call: TRBJ2-1; cdr3_aa: CAIGGGNSYNEQFF; cdr3_nt: TGTGCCATCGGCGGGGGAAATTCATACAATGAGCAGTTCTTC
d_call: .; v_call: TRBV5-1; clone_size: .; j_call: TRBJ2-2; cdr3_aa: CASNPGTNTGELFF; cdr3_nt: TGCGCCAGCAACCCCGGGACGAACACCGGGGAGCTGTTTTTT
d_call: .; v_call: TRBV2; clone_size: few; j_call: TRBJ2-7; cdr3_aa: CASRAAAHSYEQYF; cdr3_nt: TGTGCCAGCAGAGCGGCGGCGCACTCCTACGAGCAGTACTTC
d_call: .; v_call: TRBV6-1; clone_size: few; j_call: TRBJ1-4; cdr3_aa: CASSEEVRSKELFF; cdr3_nt: TGTGCCAGCAGTGAAGAGGTCCGCTCAAAGGAGTTGTTTTTT
d_call: TRBD1; v_call: TRBV19; clone_size: .; j_call: TRBJ1-5; cdr3_aa: CASWDRGNQPQHF; cdr3_nt: TGTGCCAGCTGGGACAGGGGCAATCAGCCCCAGCATTTT
d_call: TRBD2; v_call: TRBV9; clone_size: .; j_call: TRBJ2-2; cdr3_aa: CASSGANPGSGGLFF; cdr3_nt: TGTGCCAGCAGCGGCGCCAACCCGGGGAGCGGGGGGCTGTTTTTT
d_call: .; v_call: TRBV9; clone_size: .; j_call: TRBJ2-2; cdr3_aa: CASSVLGTGELFF; cdr3_nt: TGTGCCAGCAGCGTATTGGGCACCGGGGAGCTGTTTTTT
d_call: .; v_call: TRBV5-1; clone_size: .; j_call: TRBJ1-1; cdr3_aa: CASSAPQGTEAFF; cdr3_nt: TGCGCCAGCAGCGCACCGCAGGGAACTGAAGCTTTCTTT
d_call: TRBD1; v_call: TRBV28; clone_size: .; j_call: TRBJ1-5; cdr3_aa: CASSPGQETKPQHF; cdr3_nt: TGTGCCAGCAGTCCGGGACAGGAGACCAAGCCCCAGCATTTT
d_call: TRBD2; v_call: TRBV13; clone_size: .; j_call: TRBJ2-7; cdr3_aa: CASSLGGSGRAWRSSYEQYF; cdr3_nt: TGTGCCAGCAGCTTAGGGGGTAGCGGGAGGGCCTGGAGGAGCTCCTACGAGCAGTACTTC
d_call: .; v_call: TRBV7-6; clone_size: .; j_call: TRBJ2-3; cdr3_aa: CASTRSPVPDTQYF; cdr3_nt: TGTGCCAGCACCCGGAGCCCGGTTCCAGATACGCAGTATTTT
d_call: TRBD2; v_call: TRBV30; clone_size: .; j_call: TRBJ2-7; cdr3_aa: CAWSSGLAGGGREQYF; cdr3_nt: TGTGCCTGGAGCTCGGGACTAGCGGGAGGTGGGCGAGAGCAGTACTTC
d_call: .; v_call: TRBV10-3; clone_size: few; j_call: TRBJ2-2; cdr3_aa: CAISESPYTGELFF; cdr3_nt: TGTGCCATCAGTGAGTCGCCGTACACCGGGGAGCTGTTTTTT
d_call: .; v_call: TRBV18; clone_size: .; j_call: TRBJ2-3; cdr3_aa: CASSSQGTTDTQYF; cdr3_nt: TGTGCCAGCTCTAGCCAGGGAACCACAGATACGCAGTATTTT
d_call: .; v_call: TRBV6-1; clone_size: many; j_call: TRBJ1-1; cdr3_aa: CASSSNEGRGTEAFF; cdr3_nt: TGTGCCAGCAGTTCCAACGAAGGGAGGGGCACTGAAGCTTTCTTT
d_call: .; v_call: TRBV19; clone_size: once; j_call: TRBJ2-4; cdr3_aa: CASSIDPQNIQYF; cdr3_nt: TGTGCCAGTAGTATAGATCCCCAAAACATTCAGTACTTC
d_call: TRBD1; v_call: TRBV5-3; clone_size: .; j_call: TRBJ1-2; cdr3_aa: CARSGDRGDYGYTF; cdr3_nt: TGTGCCAGAAGCGGGGACAGGGGTGACTATGGCTACACCTTC
d_call: .; v_call: TRBV11-3; clone_size: .; j_call: TRBJ2-3; cdr3_aa: CASSLAGGTDTQYF; cdr3_nt: TGTGCCAGCAGCTTAGCCGGGGGCACAGATACGCAGTATTTT
d_call: TRBD1; v_call: TRBV6-1; clone_size: .; j_call: TRBJ1-2; cdr3_aa: CASRTGGTSNYGYTF; cdr3_nt: TGTGCCAGCAGGACAGGGGGTACCTCTAACTATGGCTACACCTTC
d_call: .; v_call: TRBV6-6; clone_size: once; j_call: TRBJ2-1; cdr3_aa: CASRDTGQYNEQFF; cdr3_nt: TGTGCCAGCAGAGACACGGGGCAGTACAATGAGCAGTTCTTC
d_call: TRBD1; v_call: TRBV5-4; clone_size: .; j_call: TRBJ2-7; cdr3_aa: CASSRISLQGDLYTEQYF; cdr3_nt: TGTGCCAGCAGCCGAATATCTTTACAGGGGGACCTATATACCGAGCAGTACTTC
d_call: .; v_call: TRBV5-1; clone_size: .; j_call: TRBJ1-1; cdr3_aa: CASSPWTDPNTEAFF; cdr3_nt: TGCGCCAGCAGCCCGTGGACAGACCCTAACACTGAAGCTTTCTTT
d_call: .; v_call: TRBV11-2; clone_size: .; j_call: TRBJ2-3; cdr3_aa: CASSPALADTQYF; cdr3_nt: TGTGCCAGCAGCCCGGCATTGGCAGATACGCAGTATTTT
d_call: .; v_call: TRBV7-3; clone_size: .; j_call: TRBJ2-5; cdr3_aa: CASSVGVAETQYF; cdr3_nt: TGTGCCAGCAGCGTGGGGGTCGCGGAGACCCAGTACTTC
d_call: .; v_call: TRBV27; clone_size: .; j_call: TRBJ1-5; cdr3_aa: CASQGLGQPQHF; cdr3_nt: TGTGCCAGCCAGGGATTAGGGCAGCCCCAGCATTTT
d_call: TRBD2; v_call: TRBV13; clone_size: .; j_call: TRBJ2-5; cdr3_aa: CASSSGGGQETQYF; cdr3_nt: TGTGCCAGCAGCTCCGGGGGGGGCCAAGAGACCCAGTACTTC
d_call: TRBD1; v_call: TRBV7-8; clone_size: .; j_call: TRBJ1-1; cdr3_aa: CASSLGTGADTEAFF; cdr3_nt: TGTGCCAGCAGCTTAGGAACAGGGGCGGACACTGAAGCTTTCTTT